These T cell receptor beta chains were read from a single sample in a study of T cell responses to AZD1222 COVID-19 vaccine. TCRdb keeps only in-frame clones here, not all; method: immunoSEQ multiplex PCR. The repertoire has 70,000 to 95,000 clones, around 92% of them found once; the top ten carry roughly 2.8%. The material sequenced was peripheral blood, taken on day 0 of MenACWY control vaccination. The receptors were gathered from an adult in good health. Both conserved end residues are part of each CDR3. The D gene is left open where the match is weak. Some rows mark clone size as missing; the rest say once, few, many or name a class of expanded clone.

.,TRBD1,TRBJ2-1,TRBV6-5,TGTGCCAGCAGTCGACAGGGGACCCCTGGAAATGAGCAGTTCTTC,CASSRQGTPGNEQFF
.,TRBD1,TRBJ2-2,TRBV6-2/TRBV6-3,TGTGCCAGCAGTTCACAGGGGGCAGGCACCGGGGAGCTGTTTTTT,CASSSQGAGTGELFF
.,.,TRBJ2-3,TRBV6-5,TGTGCCAGCAGGCTGGACGGTAGCACAGATACGCAGTATTTT,CASRLDGSTDTQYF
.,.,TRBJ1-3,TRBV3-1/TRBV3-2,TGTGCCAGCAGCCAATCCAGGGTGGGAAACACCATATATTTT,CASSQSRVGNTIYF
once,.,TRBJ2-5,TRBV9,TGTGCCAGCAGCGTAGACCCCCAGGGGAGGACGGAGACCCAGTACTTC,CASSVDPQGRTETQYF
.,.,TRBJ2-2,TRBV7-2,TGTGCCAGCAGCTTATCCAGGGACAACACCGGGGAGCTGTTTTTT,CASSLSRDNTGELFF
.,.,TRBJ2-6,TRBV12-3/TRBV12-4,TGTGCCAGCAGCCTCTCTGGGGCCAACGTCCTGACTTTC,CASSLSGANVLTF
.,.,TRBJ2-3,TRBV30,TGTGCCTGGAGTAGGACTAGCACAGATACGCAGTATTTT,CAWSRTSTDTQYF
.,TRBD1,TRBJ2-7,TRBV5-1,TGCGCCAGCAGCTTAGACGCGGACAGGGGTGGATTCTCCTACGAGCAGTACTTC,CASSLDADRGGFSYEQYF
.,.,TRBJ1-1,TRBV9,TGTGCCAGCAGCGTAGGGGGAGCGCATCTGAACACTGAAGCTTTCTTT,CASSVGGAHLNTEAFF
.,.,TRBJ2-3,TRBV18,TGTGCCAGCTCACCTTCTTTGGCGGATACGCAGTATTTT,CASSPSLADTQYF
.,TRBD1,TRBJ2-7,TRBV2,TGTGCCAGCAGGAACAGGGGTCACACCTACGAGCAGTACTTC,CASRNRGHTYEQYF
.,.,TRBJ2-3,TRBV6-2/TRBV6-3,TGTGCCAGCAGTTACGGCGGGGCGGCAGATACGCAGTATTTT,CASSYGGAADTQYF
.,.,TRBJ2-1,TRBV4-3,TGCGCCAGCAGCCAAGAGGGGCTAGCTGGCAATGAGCAGTTCTTC,CASSQEGLAGNEQFF
.,TRBD1,TRBJ1-1,TRBV15,TGTGCCACCAGCAGTAACAGGGGGCTGATGACTGAAGCTTTCTTT,CATSSNRGLMTEAFF
.,TRBD2,TRBJ2-5,TRBV3-1/TRBV3-2,TGTGCCAGCAGCCACTGGGGGGGGCAAGAGACCCAGTACTTC,CASSHWGGQETQYF
once,.,TRBJ1-1,TRBV19,TGTGCCAGTAGTATGAATCGAGTCAACACTGAAGCTTTCTTT,CASSMNRVNTEAFF
.,.,TRBJ2-1,TRBV6-2/TRBV6-3,TGTGCCAGCAGTTACTCGAACGGGGGGCCCACATACAATGAGCAGTTCTTC,CASSYSNGGPTYNEQFF
.,.,TRBJ1-5,TRBV19,TGTGCCAGTAGTTCCGCAGGCGACTCAACGGGGTATAGCAATCAGCCCCAGCATTTT,CASSSAGDSTGYSNQPQHF
.,.,TRBJ2-5,TRBV5-4,TGTGCCAGCAGCGCCATGACAGACCAAGAGACCCAGTACTTC,CASSAMTDQETQYF
.,TRBD1,TRBJ1-2,TRBV29-1,TGCAGCGTCGATATGGACAGGGGCTATGGCTACACCTTC,CSVDMDRGYGYTF
.,.,TRBJ2-7,TRBV5-6,TGTGCCAGCAGCTTCCGGCCAGCCGACTACGAGCAGTACTTC,CASSFRPADYEQYF
once,.,TRBJ1-2,TRBV7-2,TGTGCCAGCAGCCGAGGGAACTATGGCTACACCTTC,CASSRGNYGYTF
.,.,TRBJ1-1,TRBV11-2,TGTGCCAGCAGCTTAGTACCTGGCAGGGACACTGAAGCTTTCTTT,CASSLVPGRDTEAFF
.,.,TRBJ2-1,TRBV19,TGTGCCAGTAGTACGTTTTACAATGAGCAGTTCTTC,CASSTFYNEQFF
.,TRBD1,TRBJ1-1,TRBV7-8,TGTGCCAGCAGCCCCGTGGGGGCCGCCTACAGGGGGAACACTGAAGCTTTCTTT,CASSPVGAAYRGNTEAFF
.,TRBD2,TRBJ2-2,TRBV30,TGTGCCTGGAATCTATGGCTAGCGGTCAACACCGGGGAGCTGTTTTTT,CAWNLWLAVNTGELFF
.,TRBD2,TRBJ2-5,TRBV18,TGTGCCAGCTCACCTGACGGGGGGGCCCAGTACTTC,CASSPDGGAQYF
.,TRBD2,TRBJ2-1,TRBV19,TGTGCCAGTAGTATAGGGGGACTAGACGCTGAGCAGTTCTTC,CASSIGGLDAEQFF
.,.,TRBJ2-7,TRBV6-5,TGTGCCAGCAGTTACGTTCACAGTCCCTACGAGCAGTACTTC,CASSYVHSPYEQYF
few,TRBD1,TRBJ1-2,TRBV5-1,TGCGCCAGCAGCTTGGCCTTAACAGGGGCTGCTGGCTACACCTTC,CASSLALTGAAGYTF
.,TRBD2,TRBJ2-3,TRBV4-3,TGCGCCAGCAGCCAAGGACTAGCGGGGGGACACACAGATACGCAGTATTTT,CASSQGLAGGHTDTQYF
.,.,TRBJ2-3,TRBV10-3,TGTGCCACCTTTGAGAGGCGCACAGATACGCAGTATTTT,CATFERRTDTQYF
.,.,TRBJ2-7,TRBV6-5,TGTGCCAGCAGCAACTTTGGCTCCTACGAGCAGTACTTC,CASSNFGSYEQYF
.,.,TRBJ1-2,TRBV21-1,TGTGCCAGCAGCAACCCAACAGGGGGCGACTATGGCTACACCTTC,CASSNPTGGDYGYTF
.,TRBD1,TRBJ1-1,TRBV28,TGTGCCAGCAGTTTATGGGGACAGTCGGGTTGGGAAGCTTTCTTT,CASSLWGQSGWEAFF
.,.,TRBJ1-6,TRBV13,TGTGCCAGCAGCCGGGAGGGCAGCCTTTATAATTCACCCCTCCACTTT,CASSREGSLYNSPLHF
.,TRBD1,TRBJ1-2,TRBV7-9,TGTGCCAGCAGCGTAGGAACAGGGGGCGAAGGCTACACCTTC,CASSVGTGGEGYTF
.,.,TRBJ2-7,TRBV5-1,TGCGCCAGCAGCGGCCTGGCCGGGGGCTCTTCTGGCGAGCAGTACTTC,CASSGLAGGSSGEQYF
.,.,TRBJ1-4,TRBV4-3,TGCGCCAGCAGCCAAGTACAGGAAAAACTGTTTTTT,CASSQVQEKLFF
.,TRBD1,TRBJ1-1,TRBV6-6,TGTGCCAGCAGTTACTCGATTGGACAGGGTGCCACTGAAGCTTTCTTT,CASSYSIGQGATEAFF
once,.,TRBJ1-5,TRBV2,TGTGCCAGCAGACCGGGGGGCCCTCAGCCCCAGCATTTT,CASRPGGPQPQHF
.,.,TRBJ1-3,TRBV18,TGTGCCAGCTCACCTCAGGGGTCGGAAGGAAACACCATATATTTT,CASSPQGSEGNTIYF
.,TRBD1,TRBJ1-2,TRBV15,TGTGCCACCAGCTCTTATCCGGGACAGAACTATGGCTACACCTTC,CATSSYPGQNYGYTF
.,.,TRBJ1-5,TRBV9,TGTGCCAGCAGCTCGAGCCCCCCCCGGGTCTTTAATCAGCCCCAGCATTTT,CASSSSPPRVFNQPQHF
few,.,TRBJ2-1,TRBV6-4,TGTGCCAGCAGTATTAGGGGGGACTCCTACAATGAGCAGTTCTTC,CASSIRGDSYNEQFF
.,TRBD1,TRBJ1-6,TRBV7-2,TGTGCCAGCAGCTTAGCGGGGACAGCTAATTCACCCCTCCACTTT,CASSLAGTANSPLHF
.,.,TRBJ2-2,TRBV28,TGTGCCAGCCGACTCAGGGGAGGGGCCGGGGAGCTGTTTTTT,CASRLRGGAGELFF
.,.,TRBJ1-2,TRBV28,TGTGCCAGCAGTCCGTCCGGGACGGGCATGATCTATGGCTACACCTTC,CASSPSGTGMIYGYTF
few,TRBD1,TRBJ1-5,TRBV4-2,TGTGCCAGCAGCCTAACGGACAGGGGTCGCAATCAGCCCCAGCATTTT,CASSLTDRGRNQPQHF
.,TRBD1,TRBJ1-4,TRBV19,TGTGCCAGTAGTGCCCCGGGACAGGTTTTAGGAAAACTGTTTTTT,CASSAPGQVLGKLFF
.,.,TRBJ1-2,TRBV4-1,TGCGCCAGCAGCCAAGAAGGTGGGGAGCGTTTTTATGGCTACACCTTC,CASSQEGGERFYGYTF
.,TRBD2,TRBJ2-2,TRBV27,TGTGCCAGCAGTTTGCGGGGACTAGCGGGGGGGCCCAACACCGGGGAGCTGTTTTTT,CASSLRGLAGGPNTGELFF
.,TRBD1,TRBJ2-7,TRBV5-4,TGTGCCAGCACCCACGGGACAGGGTCGGAGGAGCAGTACTTC,CASTHGTGSEEQYF
.,.,TRBJ1-1,TRBV9,TGTGCCAGCGCGGGAGGGGAGTTCCGTATGAACACTGAAGCTTTCTTT,CASAGGEFRMNTEAFF
once,TRBD1,TRBJ2-1,TRBV20-1,TGCAGTGCTAGTTGGGACAGGGGGCATGAGCAGTTCTTC,CSASWDRGHEQFF
.,.,TRBJ2-7,TRBV29-1,TGCAGCGTTGTGGAGGGGGGGAGCTCCTACGAGCAGTACTTC,CSVVEGGSSYEQYF